This TCR beta chain came from a study of graft-versus-host responses after intestinal transplantation. The repertoire was sequenced with immunoSEQ multiplex PCR; TCRdb's copy has only in-frame clones and lacks some. The sample contains approximately 15,000 clones, 30% to 35% of which appear only once. The CDR3 consists of 11 residues. V was trimmed by 3 bases and J by 3 bases, leaving 3 bases between them. Germline CDR1 and CDR2: SGHNT and YYREEE (reference sequence). V and J are TRBV5-4 and TRBJ1-1, with D unclear. The sequence came from a human patient who received an intestinal transplant. The sample in question was alloreactive CD4+ T cells from a mixed lymphocyte reaction culture, obtained before intestinal transplant. This sample's subset: CFSE-low proliferating T cells sorted from approximately six-day pre-transplant mixed lymphocyte reaction (GvH or HvG direction). CDR3 bases: TGTGCCAGCAGCTCAGACACTGAAGCTTTCTTT. Translating it yields CASSSDTEAFF.